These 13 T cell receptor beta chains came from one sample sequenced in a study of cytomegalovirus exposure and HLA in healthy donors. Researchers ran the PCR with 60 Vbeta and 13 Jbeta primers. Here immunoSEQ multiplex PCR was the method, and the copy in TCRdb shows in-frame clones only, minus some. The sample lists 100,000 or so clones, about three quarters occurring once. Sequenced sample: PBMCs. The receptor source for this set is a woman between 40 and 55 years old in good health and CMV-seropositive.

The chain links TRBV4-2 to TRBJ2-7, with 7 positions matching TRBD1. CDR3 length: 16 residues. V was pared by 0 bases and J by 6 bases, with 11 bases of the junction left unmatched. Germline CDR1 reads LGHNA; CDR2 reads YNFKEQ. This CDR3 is CASSQDWRQGSGEQYF. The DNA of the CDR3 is TGTGCCAGCAGCCAAGATTGGCGACAGGGCAGCGGCGAGCAGTACTTC.

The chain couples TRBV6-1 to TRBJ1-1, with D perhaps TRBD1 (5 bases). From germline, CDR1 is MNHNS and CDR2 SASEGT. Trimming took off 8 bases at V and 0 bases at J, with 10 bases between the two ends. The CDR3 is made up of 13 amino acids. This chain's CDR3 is CASATGMNTEAFF. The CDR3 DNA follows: TGTGCCAGCGCTACAGGAATGAACACTGAAGCTTTCTTT.

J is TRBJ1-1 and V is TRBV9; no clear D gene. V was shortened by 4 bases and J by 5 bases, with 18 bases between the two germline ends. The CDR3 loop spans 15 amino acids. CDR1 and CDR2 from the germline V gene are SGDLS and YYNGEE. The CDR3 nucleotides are TGTGCCAGCAGCCCCCCGTCACCGGCTAGGACTGAAGCTTTCTTT. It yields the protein CASSPPSPARTEAFF.

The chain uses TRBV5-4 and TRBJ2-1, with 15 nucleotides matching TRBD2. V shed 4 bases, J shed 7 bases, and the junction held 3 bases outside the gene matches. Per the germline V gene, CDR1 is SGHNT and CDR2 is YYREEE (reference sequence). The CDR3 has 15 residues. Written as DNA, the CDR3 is TGTGCCAGCAGCCAAGGACTAGCGGGGGGGAATGAGCAGTTCTTC. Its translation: CASSQGLAGGNEQFF.

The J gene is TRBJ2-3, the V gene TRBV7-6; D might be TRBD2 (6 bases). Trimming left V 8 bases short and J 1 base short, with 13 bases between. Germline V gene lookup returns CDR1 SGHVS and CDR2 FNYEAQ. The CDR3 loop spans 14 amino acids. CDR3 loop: CASGTLGRTDTQYF. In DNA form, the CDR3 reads TGTGCCAGCGGGACTTTGGGGCGCACAGATACGCAGTATTTT.

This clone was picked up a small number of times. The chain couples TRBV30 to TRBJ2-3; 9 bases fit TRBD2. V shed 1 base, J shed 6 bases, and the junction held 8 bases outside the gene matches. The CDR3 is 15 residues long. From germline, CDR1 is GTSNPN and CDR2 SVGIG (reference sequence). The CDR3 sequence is CAWSDKRGAWDTQYF. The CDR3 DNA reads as TGTGCCTGGAGTGATAAGCGGGGGGCCTGGGATACGCAGTATTTT.

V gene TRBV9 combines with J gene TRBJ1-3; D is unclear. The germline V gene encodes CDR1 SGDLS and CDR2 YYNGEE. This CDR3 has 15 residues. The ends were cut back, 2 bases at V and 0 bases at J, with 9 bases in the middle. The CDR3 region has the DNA TGTGCCAGCAGCGTCCTAGGGAGCTCTGGAAACACCATATATTTT. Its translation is CASSVLGSSGNTIYF.

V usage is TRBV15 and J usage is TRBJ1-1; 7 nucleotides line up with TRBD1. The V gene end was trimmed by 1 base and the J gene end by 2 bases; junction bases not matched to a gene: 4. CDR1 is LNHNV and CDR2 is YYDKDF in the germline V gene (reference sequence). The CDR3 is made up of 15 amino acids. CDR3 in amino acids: CATSRGQGGNTEAFF. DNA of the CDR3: TGTGCCACCAGCAGAGGTCAGGGGGGAAACACTGAAGCTTTCTTT.

The CDR3 nucleotides are TGTGCCAGCAGCCTGGACGGGAGGAACTATGGCTACACCTTC. It encodes CASSLDGRNYGYTF. J is TRBJ1-2 and V is TRBV27; D ambiguous. The germline gives CDR1 MNHEY, CDR2 SMNVEV (reference sequence). The V and J ends lost 6 bases and 2 bases respectively, with 13 bases between them. This CDR3 is built from 14 residues.

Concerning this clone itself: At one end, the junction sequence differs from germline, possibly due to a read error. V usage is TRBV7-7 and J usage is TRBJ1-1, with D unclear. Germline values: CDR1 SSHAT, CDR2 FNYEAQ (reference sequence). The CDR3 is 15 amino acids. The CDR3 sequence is CASSPLRSMNTEAFF. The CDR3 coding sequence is TGTGCTAGCAGCCCACTCAGGTCCATGAACACTGAAGCTTTCTTT.

Here the CDR3 reads CASSFGQGPSYEQYF. The CDR3 nucleotides are TGCGCCAGCAGCTTCGGACAGGGGCCCTCCTACGAGCAGTACTTC. The genes are TRBV5-1 and TRBJ2-7; 9 nucleotides agree with TRBD1. This CDR3 region has 15 residues. CDR1 and CDR2 from the germline V gene are SGHRS and YFSETQ. V gave up 2 bases and J gave up 0 bases; unmatched junction bases: 3.

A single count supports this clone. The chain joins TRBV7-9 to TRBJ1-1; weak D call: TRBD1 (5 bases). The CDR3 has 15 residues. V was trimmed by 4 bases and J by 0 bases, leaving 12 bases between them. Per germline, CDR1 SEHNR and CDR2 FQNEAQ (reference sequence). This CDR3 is CASSSQTVMNTEAFF. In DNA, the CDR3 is TGTGCCAGCAGCTCCCAGACAGTTATGAACACTGAAGCTTTCTTT. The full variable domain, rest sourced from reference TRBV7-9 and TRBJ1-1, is DTGVSQNPRHKITKRGQNVTFRCDPISEHNRLYWYRQTLGQGPEFLTYFQNEAQLEKSRLLSDRFSAERPKGSFSTLEIQRTEQGDSAMYLCASSSQTVMNTEAFFGQGTRLTVV.

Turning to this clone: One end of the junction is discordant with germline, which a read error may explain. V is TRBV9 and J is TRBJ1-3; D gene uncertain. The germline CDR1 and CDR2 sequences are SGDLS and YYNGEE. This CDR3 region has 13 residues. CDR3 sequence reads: CASSGGLGDTIYF. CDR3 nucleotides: TGTGCCAGCAGCGGAGGCCTTGGAGACACCATATATTTT.